The 26 T cell receptor beta chains in this list originate from one sample, sequenced in a study of Ad26.COV2.S vaccination and SARS-CoV-2 variants. Treatment of the sample: roughly 20 received Ad26.COV2.S at low or high dose, single or two shots; roughly five received placebo; per-sample allocation not given. All samples were drawn on day 63, counting from the first vaccine or placebo injection. Sequencing was performed with immunoSEQ multiplex PCR; in TCRdb, only in-frame clones are kept and a portion is missing. The sample consists of about half a million clones, about 88% of them appearing once. The material was peripheral blood, obtained in a trial of Ad26.COV2.S vaccine versus placebo. The source is a person aged 18-65 years who received the Ad26.COV2.S COVID-19 vaccine or a placebo.

The V and J genes are TRBV5-1 and TRBJ1-2; 7 nucleotides match TRBD1. The V gene's germline CDR1 is SGHRS and CDR2 YFSETQ. V was pared by 5 bases and J by 2 bases, with 6 bases of the junction left unmatched. The CDR3 is made up of 14 amino acids. The CDR3 bases are TGCGCCAGCAGGGGTACGGGACAGAACTATGGCTACACCTTC. This gives the protein CASRGTGQNYGYTF.

The chain couples TRBV2 to TRBJ2-1; D remains ambiguous. The V gene's germline CDR1 is SNHLY and CDR2 FYNNEI. V lost 4 bases, J lost 9 bases, and 16 bases lay in between. The CDR3 runs 14 residues. The CDR3 DNA is TGTGCCAGCAGTGGGAGACATAGCTCGGCTGAGCAGTTCTTC. The encoded protein is CASSGRHSSAEQFF. Full variable domain (missing parts from reference TRBV2 and TRBJ2-1): EPEVTQTPSHQVTQMGQEVILRCVPISNHLYFYWYRQILGQKVEFLVSFYNNEISEKSEIFDDQFSVERPDGSNFTLKIRSTKLEDSAMYFCASSGRHSSAEQFFGPGTRLTVL.

J is TRBJ2-4 and V is TRBV25-1; D gene unclear. Trimming stripped 2 bases from V and 5 bases from J, with 4 bases between. The CDR3 is 12 residues long. CDR1 MGHDK and CDR2 SYGVNS come from the germline V gene. CDR3 in amino acids: CASSERENIQYF. CDR3 in DNA: TGTGCCAGCAGTGAAAGGGAAAACATTCAGTACTTC.

CDR3 in amino acids: CASSLLAGAGEQFF. The DNA of the CDR3 is TGTGCCAGCAGCTTACTAGCGGGAGCGGGTGAGCAGTTCTTC. The rearrangement joins TRBV11-2 to TRBJ2-1; 10 positions match TRBD2. V trimming: 2 bases; J trimming: 9 bases; junction bases outside the gene matches: 4. CDR3 length: 14 residues. Germline-derived CDR1 and CDR2 are SGHAT and FQNNGV. Full variable domain (rest looked up from reference TRBV11-2 and TRBJ2-1): EAGVAQSPRYKIIEKRQSVAFWCNPISGHATLYWYQQILGQGPKLLIQFQNNGVVDDSQLPKDRFSAERLKGVDSTLKIQPAKLEDSAVYLCASSLLAGAGEQFFGPGTRLTVL.

The chain uses TRBV6-2 or TRBV6-3 and TRBJ1-2; TRBD1 might be the D (5 bases). Germline values: CDR1 MNHEY, CDR2 SVGEGT. The CDR3 loop spans 14 amino acids. Trimming took 2 bases from V and 2 from J, leaving 9 bases between them. CDR3 residues: CASSYGALNYGYTF. CDR3 coding DNA: TGTGCCAGCAGTTACGGGGCTCTCAACTATGGCTACACCTTC.

The chain links TRBV28 to TRBJ1-1; D unclear. The V end was cut by 2 bases, the J end by 1 base, with 11 bases between. This CDR3 spans 15 amino acids. Looked up from germline, CDR1 is MDHEN and CDR2 is SYDVKM. CDR3 sequence (DNA): TGTGCCAGCAGTTTAGAACCCCGAGGGAACACTGAAGCTTTCTTT. Amino acids: CASSLEPRGNTEAFF. Drawing the rest from reference TRBV28 and TRBJ1-1, the complete variable domain is DVKVTQSSRYLVKRTGEKVFLECVQDMDHENMFWYRQDPGLGLRLIYFSYDVKMKEKGDIPEGYSVSREKKERFSLILESASTNQTSMYLCASSLEPRGNTEAFFGQGTRLTVV.

The chain employs TRBV4-3 and TRBJ1-1; tentative D call: TRBD1 (6 bases). The CDR3 runs 15 residues. V dropped 0 bases and J dropped 5 bases, with 13 bases sitting between them. The germline gives CDR1 LGHNA, CDR2 YSLEER. The CDR3, as DNA: TGCGCCAGCAGCCAAGAGGGGGGGCGCTGGACTGAAGCTTTCTTT. It codes for CASSQEGGRWTEAFF.

This clone has only one observation. The CDR3 here is CAAAWEVTNYGYTF. Written as DNA, the CDR3 is TGTGCCGCCGCTTGGGAAGTGACTAACTATGGCTACACCTTC. The V gene is TRBV6-6, the J gene TRBJ1-2; D unclear. V lost 11 bases and J lost 0, with 16 bases in between. The CDR3 contains 14 residues. CDR1 MNHNY and CDR2 SVGAGI come from the germline V gene (reference sequence).

The chain joins TRBV9 to TRBJ1-1; weak D call: TRBD1 (6 bases). The CDR3 length is 14 residues. CDR1 and CDR2 from the germline V gene are SGDLS and YYNGEE. Trimming cost V 2 bases and J 5 bases, with 13 bases left between them. The chain's CDR3 is CASSVGGISTEAFF. Written as DNA, the CDR3 is TGTGCCAGCAGCGTTGGGGGCATCAGTACTGAAGCTTTCTTT. Based on the CDR3 plus reference TRBV9 and TRBJ1-1, the full variable domain is DSGVTQTPKHLITATGQRVTLRCSPRSGDLSVYWYQQSLDQGLQFLIQYYNGEERAKGNILERFSAQQFPDLHSELNLSSLELGDSALYFCASSVGGISTEAFFGQGTRLTVV.

The chain carries TRBV6-2 or TRBV6-3 and TRBJ1-2; the D gene is possibly TRBD1 (5 bases). Germline V gives CDR1 MNHEY, CDR2 SVGEGT. The V end was cut by 1 base, the J end by 4 bases, with 10 bases between. The CDR3 extends over 14 amino acids. The CDR3 DNA is TGTGCCAGCAGTTACTTCCAGGGAACCTATGGCTACACCTTC. Protein: CASSYFQGTYGYTF.

The rearrangement joins TRBV11-2 to TRBJ1-1; TRBD1 is a possible D gene (5 bases). CDR1 SGHAT and CDR2 FQNNGV come from the germline V gene. V was pared by 3 bases and J by 0 bases, with 14 bases between. The CDR3 length is 16 residues. The CDR3 region has the DNA TGTGCCAGCAGCTTTCGGCTTCAGGGCCTGAACACTGAAGCTTTCTTT. Its protein is CASSFRLQGLNTEAFF.

This clone was observed once. This chain joins TRBV28 and TRBJ2-1; D unclear. CDR1 and CDR2 from the germline V gene are MDHEN and SYDVKM. V was shortened by 5 bases and J by 10 bases, with 12 bases between the two germline ends. The CDR3 contains 12 residues. The DNA of the CDR3 is TGTGCCAGCAGTACAAACAATGCGGAGCAGTTCTTC. This sequence encodes CASSTNNAEQFF.

The chain has TRBV2 and TRBJ2-7, with 7 bases matching TRBD1. J gave up 9 bases and V 8 bases, and 19 bases lay outside the gene matches. Per germline, CDR1 SNHLY and CDR2 FYNNEI. This CDR3 region has 15 residues. CDR3 protein: CASGGQRQPNSVQYF. The CDR3 DNA reads as TGTGCCAGCGGGGGACAGCGACAACCAAACTCAGTGCAGTACTTC. Looking up the rest from reference TRBV2 and TRBJ2-7 gives the full variable domain: EPEVTQTPSHQVTQMGQEVILRCVPISNHLYFYWYRQILGQKVEFLVSFYNNEISEKSEIFDDQFSVERPDGSNFTLKIRSTKLEDSAMYFCASGGQRQPNSVQYFGPGTRLTVT.

J is TRBJ2-1 and V is TRBV6-5; TRBD1 might be the D (6 bases). Trimming removed 6 bases from V and 7 bases from J, with 19 bases in between. This CDR3 comprises 15 residues. Germline V lookup: CDR1 MNHEY, CDR2 SVGAGI. CDR3 DNA: TGTGCCAGCAGGAAGACGTGGGGTCAGGGGAATGAGCAGTTCTTC. This encodes CASRKTWGQGNEQFF.

The chain recombines TRBV12-3 or TRBV12-4 with TRBJ2-1, with 7 bases aligning to TRBD2. V lost 3 bases to trimming and J lost 10 bases; unmatched junction nucleotides: 3. The CDR3 is 12 amino acids. CDR3 protein: CASSFGGNEQFF. The CDR3 DNA sequence: TGTGCCAGCAGTTTCGGGGGGAACGAGCAGTTCTTC.

The rearrangement uses TRBV7-2 and TRBJ2-7; the D gene is possibly TRBD2 (6 bases). The CDR3 has 18 residues. Germline-derived CDR1 and CDR2 are SGHTA and FQGNSA. V was clipped by 7 bases and J by 3 bases, with 28 bases between them. CDR3 region: CASTDRAGTPSGYYEQYF. The CDR3 DNA reads TGTGCCAGCACCGATCGGGCCGGGACTCCATCGGGTTACTACGAGCAGTACTTC.

V usage is TRBV15 and J usage is TRBJ2-1; perhaps TRBD2 as D (6 bases). This CDR3 contains 16 residues. Trimming took off 2 bases at V and 2 bases at J, with 13 bases between the two ends. The germline gives CDR1 LNHNV, CDR2 YYDKDF (reference sequence). CDR3 residues: CATSRSPEGPYNEQFF. CDR3 nucleotides: TGTGCCACCAGCAGATCCCCGGAGGGCCCCTACAATGAGCAGTTCTTC.

The V call is TRBV28, the J call TRBJ2-3; 7 bases are shared with TRBD1. CDR3 size: 14 residues. Trimming removed 9 bases from V and 2 bases from J; junction bases left unmatched: 8. CDR1 is MDHEN and CDR2 is SYDVKM in the germline V gene. The CDR3 region has the DNA TGTGCCAGTGACAAACAGGGGATCACAGATACGCAGTATTTT. Its protein product is CASDKQGITDTQYF.

The chain is built from TRBV7-8 and TRBJ1-4, with D possibly TRBD1 on 5 matching bases. The V gene lost 7 bases and the J gene lost 5 bases, with 14 bases spanning the gap. Per the germline V gene, CDR1 is SGHVS and CDR2 is FQNEAQ. This CDR3 is 14 amino acids long. CDR3 nucleotide sequence: TGTGCCAGCAAGTCCGGGACGGGGAATGAAAAACTGTTTTTT. Amino acid sequence: CASKSGTGNEKLFF.

V and J are TRBV7-9 and TRBJ2-2; tentatively, D is TRBD1 (6 bases). V lost 5 bases, J lost 0 bases, and 10 bases lay in between. The CDR3 runs to 15 residues. The V gene's germline CDR1 is SEHNR and CDR2 FQNEAQ (reference sequence). The CDR3 sequence: CASSPRGPNTGELFF. The CDR3 coding sequence is TGTGCCAGCAGCCCCAGGGGACCGAACACCGGGGAGCTGTTTTTT. Drawing the rest from reference TRBV7-9 and TRBJ2-2, the complete variable domain is DTGVSQNPRHKITKRGQNVTFRCDPISEHNRLYWYRQTLGQGPEFLTYFQNEAQLEKSRLLSDRFSAERPKGSFSTLEIQRTEQGDSAMYLCASSPRGPNTGELFFGEGSRLTVL.

The V call is TRBV27, the J call TRBJ2-1, with D hard to call. Germline CDR1 is MNHEY and CDR2 is SMNVEV (reference sequence). CDR3 size: 14 residues. With 2 bases removed from V and 4 bases from J, the gap between germline ends came to 9 bases. CDR3 sequence: CASSLVAYYNEQFF. Here the CDR3 DNA reads TGTGCCAGCAGTTTAGTTGCGTATTACAATGAGCAGTTCTTC.

The chain recombines TRBV29-1 with TRBJ1-4, with a weak D call TRBD1 (6 bases). This CDR3 has 15 amino acids. Trimming removed 0 bases at V and 3 bases at J, with 11 bases between. Per germline, CDR1 SQVTM and CDR2 ANQGSEA. The CDR3 DNA follows: TGCAGCGTTGAAGATGTGGGGGGGCCTAATGAAAAACTGTTTTTT. Its translation: CSVEDVGGPNEKLFF.

J is TRBJ2-1 and V is TRBV28; either TRBD1 or TRBD2 may supply D (6 bases each). The CDR3 extends over 16 amino acids. V lost 8 bases, J lost 1 base, and 18 bases lay in between. The germline V gene encodes CDR1 MDHEN and CDR2 SYDVKM. The CDR3 protein is CASAPRGGGSYNEQFF. As DNA, the CDR3 is TGTGCCAGCGCCCCCAGAGGAGGGGGGTCCTACAATGAGCAGTTCTTC.

V gene TRBV5-1 combines with J gene TRBJ2-1; no clear D. Trimming took off 4 bases at V and 0 bases at J, with 17 bases between the two ends. Germline CDR1 reads SGHRS; CDR2 reads YFSETQ. The CDR3 is made up of 17 amino acids. The CDR3 is CASSQRPKTSSYNEQFF. CDR3 in DNA: TGCGCCAGCAGCCAGAGACCCAAGACAAGCTCCTACAATGAGCAGTTCTTC.

The chain recombines TRBV7-9 with TRBJ1-1; a weak D match, TRBD1 (6 bases). The germline CDR1 and CDR2 sequences are SEHNR and FQNEAQ (reference sequence). Trimming removed 4 bases from V and 3 bases from J, with 18 bases in between. The CDR3 extends over 16 amino acids. DNA for the CDR3: TGTGCCAGCAGCTCCCGACTACAGGGTGGGGACACTGAAGCTTTCTTT. It is translated as CASSSRLQGGDTEAFF.

The V and J genes are TRBV15 and TRBJ2-7, with 7 bases that match TRBD1. The length of the CDR3 is 13 residues. The germline V gene encodes CDR1 LNHNV and CDR2 YYDKDF (reference sequence). Germline trimming cut 5 bases from V and 6 bases from J; bases unmatched to any gene: 7. CDR3 coding DNA: TGTGCCACCAGCGCAGGGACAGCTTCCGAGCAGTACTTC. The encoded protein is CATSAGTASEQYF.